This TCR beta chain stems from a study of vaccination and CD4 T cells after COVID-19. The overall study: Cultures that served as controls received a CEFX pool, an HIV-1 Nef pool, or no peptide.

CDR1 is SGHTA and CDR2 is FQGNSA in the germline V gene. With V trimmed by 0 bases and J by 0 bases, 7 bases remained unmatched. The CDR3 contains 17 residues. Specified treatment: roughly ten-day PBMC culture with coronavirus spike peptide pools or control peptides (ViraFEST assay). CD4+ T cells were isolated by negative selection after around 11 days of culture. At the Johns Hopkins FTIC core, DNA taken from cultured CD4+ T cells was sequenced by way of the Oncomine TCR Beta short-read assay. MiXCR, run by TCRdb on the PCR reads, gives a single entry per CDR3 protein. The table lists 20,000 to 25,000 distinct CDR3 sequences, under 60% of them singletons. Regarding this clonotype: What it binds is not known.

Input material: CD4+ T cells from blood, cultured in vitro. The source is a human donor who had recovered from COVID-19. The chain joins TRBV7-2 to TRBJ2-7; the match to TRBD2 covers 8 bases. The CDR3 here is CASSLAKLADNSYEQYF. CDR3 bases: TGTGCCAGCAGCTTAGCGAAACTAGCGGACAACTCCTACGAGCAGTACTTC.